The rows below give T cell receptor beta chains drawn from one sample of a study of OX40 agonist ivuxolimab in advanced cancers. Libraries were prepared by immunoSEQ multiplex PCR; TCRdb keeps only in-frame clonotypes and omits some of them. The data contain about 82,000 clones, about nine tenths of them singletons. Here the sequenced sample was CD4+ or CD8+ T cells sorted from blood, taken in a trial of the OX40 agonist ivuxolimab. The source is an adult with an advanced solid tumor such as melanoma, head and neck, liver or kidney cancer. Each CDR3 is given with its conserved first and last residue. Fields, in order: V gene, clone size, D gene, J gene, CDR3 protein, CDR3 DNA. A D gene is named only where the DNA matches it firmly. The listing skips clone size in some rows; elsewhere it reads once, few, many or a size class.

V: TRBV2
size: NA
D: NA
J: TRBJ1-2
CDR3: CASSPRDYGYTF
DNA: TGTGCCAGCAGTCCCCGGGACTATGGCTACACCTTC

V: TRBV27
size: NA
D: TRBD1
J: TRBJ2-7
CDR3: CASRKGQGAYEQYF
DNA: TGTGCCAGCAGGAAGGGACAGGGCGCCTACGAGCAGTACTTC

V: TRBV5-6
size: NA
D: NA
J: TRBJ2-7
CDR3: CASSPRDFSEQYF
DNA: TGTGCCAGCAGCCCCCGGGACTTCTCGGAGCAGTACTTC

V: TRBV4-3
size: NA
D: NA
J: TRBJ1-2
CDR3: CASSQDGRVGGYTF
DNA: TGCGCCAGCAGCCAAGATGGAAGGGTCGGGGGCTACACCTTC

V: TRBV2
size: NA
D: NA
J: TRBJ2-1
CDR3: CASSPGTPSYNEQFF
DNA: TGTGCCAGCAGCCCTGGAACTCCCTCCTACAATGAGCAGTTCTTC

V: TRBV19
size: NA
D: NA
J: TRBJ2-5
CDR3: CASSIGSSRTETQYF
DNA: TGTGCCAGTAGTATTGGGTCTTCAAGGACAGAGACCCAGTACTTC

V: TRBV6-5
size: NA
D: TRBD1
J: TRBJ2-7
CDR3: CASNDRDRYEQYF
DNA: TGTGCCAGCAACGACCGGGACAGATACGAGCAGTACTTC

V: TRBV7-6
size: once
D: NA
J: TRBJ2-5
CDR3: CASSFLSGAGGQETQYF
DNA: TGTGCCAGCAGCTTCCTATCGGGTGCAGGGGGGCAAGAGACCCAGTACTTC

V: TRBV21-1
size: NA
D: NA
J: TRBJ2-5
CDR3: CASIQGRKTQYF
DNA: TGTGCCAGCATTCAGGGGAGGAAGACCCAGTACTTC

V: TRBV27
size: NA
D: NA
J: TRBJ1-5
CDR3: CASRPRAGNNQPQHF
DNA: TGTGCCAGCAGACCAAGGGCAGGAAACAATCAGCCCCAGCATTTT

V: TRBV9
size: NA
D: TRBD1
J: TRBJ2-6
CDR3: CASSEGWTGGAGANVLTF
DNA: TGTGCCAGCAGCGAGGGATGGACAGGGGGCGCTGGGGCCAACGTCCTGACTTTC

V: TRBV9
size: once
D: NA
J: TRBJ1-2
CDR3: CASSAALGYTF
DNA: TGTGCCAGCAGCGCCGCCCTCGGCTACACCTTC

V: TRBV4-1
size: NA
D: NA
J: TRBJ2-7
CDR3: CASSPLVGQTYEQYF
DNA: TGCGCCAGCAGCCCCCTCGTGGGTCAAACCTACGAGCAGTACTTC

V: TRBV6-5
size: NA
D: TRBD2
J: TRBJ2-7
CDR3: CASSYMGGRAESAYF
DNA: TGTGCCAGCAGTTACATGGGCGGGAGGGCCGAAAGTGCGTACTTC

V: TRBV2
size: once
D: TRBD2
J: TRBJ2-1
CDR3: CASSEELAGVSPRPSSYNEQFF
DNA: TGTGCCAGCAGTGAGGAACTAGCGGGAGTCTCCCCCCGCCCCAGCTCCTACAATGAGCAGTTCTTC

V: TRBV6-5
size: NA
D: NA
J: TRBJ2-3
CDR3: CASRLLEPDTQYF
DNA: TGTGCCAGCAGGCTACTAGAGCCAGATACGCAGTATTTT

V: TRBV5-1
size: NA
D: TRBD1
J: TRBJ1-4
CDR3: CASSLEPLGTDPEKLFF
DNA: TGCGCCAGCAGCTTGGAACCTCTCGGGACAGACCCTGAAAAACTGTTTTTT

V: TRBV7-2
size: few
D: NA
J: TRBJ2-1
CDR3: CASSLVTGIRDNEQFF
DNA: TGTGCCAGCAGCTTAGTCACGGGGATTCGGGACAATGAGCAGTTCTTC

V: TRBV5-4
size: NA
D: TRBD1
J: TRBJ2-3
CDR3: CASSPPRTGVATDTQYF
DNA: TGTGCCAGCAGCCCCCCCCGGACAGGGGTGGCCACAGATACGCAGTATTTT

V: TRBV29-1
size: NA
D: NA
J: TRBJ1-1
CDR3: CSDRVNMNTEAFF
DNA: TGCAGCGATAGGGTTAACATGAACACTGAAGCTTTCTTT

V: TRBV18
size: NA
D: NA
J: TRBJ2-3
CDR3: CASSPPSTDTQYF
DNA: TGTGCCAGCTCTCCGCCTAGCACAGATACGCAGTATTTT

V: TRBV6-5
size: NA
D: TRBD2
J: TRBJ2-1
CDR3: CASSGRAGANEQFF
DNA: TGTGCCAGCAGCGGGCGAGCGGGGGCGAATGAGCAGTTCTTC

V: TRBV7-9
size: NA
D: NA
J: TRBJ1-3
CDR3: CASSFGSDGNTIYF
DNA: TGTGCCAGCAGCTTCGGCTCGGATGGAAACACCATATATTTT

V: TRBV7-2
size: NA
D: TRBD2
J: TRBJ2-1
CDR3: CASSLTAGFENEQFF
DNA: TGTGCCAGCAGCTTAACAGCGGGATTTGAAAATGAGCAGTTCTTC

V: TRBV7-9
size: few
D: TRBD1
J: TRBJ1-1
CDR3: CASSSGTGHAMEAFF
DNA: TGTGCCAGCAGCTCCGGGACAGGACACGCCATGGAAGCTTTCTTT